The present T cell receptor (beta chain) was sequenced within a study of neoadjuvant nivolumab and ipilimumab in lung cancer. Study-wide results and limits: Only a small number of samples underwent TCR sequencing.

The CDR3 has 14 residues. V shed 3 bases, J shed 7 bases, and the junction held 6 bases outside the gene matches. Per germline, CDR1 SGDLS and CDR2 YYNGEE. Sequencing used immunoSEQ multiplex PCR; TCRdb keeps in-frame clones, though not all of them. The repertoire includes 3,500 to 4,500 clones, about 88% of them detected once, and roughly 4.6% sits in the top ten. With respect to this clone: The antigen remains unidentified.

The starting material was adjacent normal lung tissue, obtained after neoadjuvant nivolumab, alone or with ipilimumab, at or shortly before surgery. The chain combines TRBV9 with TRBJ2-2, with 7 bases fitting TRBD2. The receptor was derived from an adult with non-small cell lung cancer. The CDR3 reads CASSGLAMDGELFF. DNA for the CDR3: TGTGCCAGCAGCGGACTAGCCATGGACGGGGAGCTGTTTTTT. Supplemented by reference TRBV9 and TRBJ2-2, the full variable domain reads DSGVTQTPKHLITATGQRVTLRCSPRSGDLSVYWYQQSLDQGLQFLIQYYNGEERAKGNILERFSAQQFPDLHSELNLSSLELGDSALYFCASSGLAMDGELFFGEGSRLTVL.